This TCR beta chain was found in a study of regulatory T cells in long-lasting Graves disease. Sequencing libraries for TCR beta were prepared with iRepertoire HTBI primers and Arm-PCR of CDR3 regions. One entry per CDR3 protein, called by TCRdb with MiXCR from the multiplex PCR reads. This table holds hundreds of thousands of distinct CDR3 sequences, 22% found once. Study-wide findings and caveats: Blood alone, not thyroid tissue, was studied. Accuracy may have suffered from the small sample size. Persistent Graves' disease cases displayed lower TCR diversity than newly diagnosed ones.

This clonotype was picked up many times. Its target is unknown. Time point specified: persistent/refractory GD, antithyroid drugs over 5 years with positive TRAb. After RNA was extracted from PBMCs, the TCR library was made from it. Diagnosis followed American Thyroid Association guidelines for Graves' disease. The clonotype comes from a female donor with Graves disease. The starting material was peripheral blood mononuclear cells (PBMCs), obtained when the disease was refractory, from a patient treated with antithyroid drugs.

In DNA form, the CDR3 reads TGTGCCAGCAGCTCATGGGACCCGATAATGCAAGAGACCCAGTACTTC. As protein: CASSSWDPIMQETQYF. This rearrangement joins TRBV7-8 to TRBJ2-5; D could derive from TRBD1 or TRBD2 (5 bases each). The V gene lost 4 bases and the J gene lost 2 bases, with 17 bases spanning the gap. The CDR3 has 16 residues. Germline V lookup: CDR1 SGHVS, CDR2 FQNEAQ.